Following are 32 T cell receptor beta chains from one sample sequenced in a study of blood T cell repertoires in COVID-19. Assay used: immunoSEQ multiplex PCR; TCRdb lists only in-frame clones, some missing. The sample includes around 270,000 clones, 86% of them seen just once. The sample taken for sequencing was peripheral blood. Receptors were obtained from a man between 35 and 55 years old who had recovered from COVID-19.

This clone was observed a single time. This chain uses TRBV7-2 with TRBJ1-4, with D tentatively TRBD1 (6 bases). This CDR3 is built from 14 residues. V gave up 6 bases and J gave up 7 bases, with 15 bases separating them. Germline V gene lookup returns CDR1 SGHTA and CDR2 FQGNSA. CDR3 protein: CASRLQGFGEKLFF. The CDR3, as DNA: TGTGCCAGCAGGTTACAGGGTTTTGGTGAAAAACTGTTTTTT. Complete variable domain (other parts from reference TRBV7-2 and TRBJ1-4): GAGVSQSPSNKVTEKGKDVELRCDPISGHTALYWYRQSLGQGLEFLIYFQGNSAPDKSGLPSDRFSAERTGGSVSTLTIQRTQQEDSAVYLCASRLQGFGEKLFFGSGTQLSVL.

Points on this clone: Distinct nucleotide sequences in the sample also encode this CDR3. The rearrangement uses TRBV12-3 or TRBV12-4 and TRBJ2-1; D not resolved. Between the trimmed V and J ends, which lost 5 bases and 3 bases, there was a span of 2 bases. The CDR3 spans 11 residues. This CDR3 is CASSLYNEQFF. DNA for the CDR3: TGTGCCAGCAGTCTCTACAATGAGCAGTTCTTC.

This clone showed up just once. The chain has TRBV18 and TRBJ2-7; 11 bases fit TRBD2. Trimming removed 6 bases from V and 2 bases from J; junction bases left unmatched: 6. The CDR3 runs 15 residues. Germline V gene sequence: CDR1 KGHSH, CDR2 LQKENI. The DNA of the CDR3 is TGTGCCAGCTCCCCCATAGCGGGGGGGGCCTACGAGCAGTACTTC. Translating gives CASSPIAGGAYEQYF.

The chain uses TRBV4-3 and TRBJ2-7; the match to TRBD2 covers 7 bases. The CDR3 loop spans 16 amino acids. V lost 1 base, J lost 4 bases, and 10 bases stayed unmatched. Looked up from germline, CDR1 is LGHNA and CDR2 is YSLEER. CDR3 nucleotide sequence: TGCGCCAGCAGCCAAGTTTCTGGCGGGGGACCTTACGAGCAGTACTTC. Amino acids: CASSQVSGGGPYEQYF.

In this sample, this clone turned up once. This chain links TRBV12-3 or TRBV12-4 with TRBJ2-1; D gene ambiguous. The CDR3 runs 12 residues. Trimming left V 3 bases short and J 10 bases short, with 10 bases between. CDR3 DNA: TGTGCCAGCAGTTTTACGGTTGTCGAGCAGTTCTTC. It codes for CASSFTVVEQFF.

The genes are TRBV5-5 and TRBJ1-2; 8 bases align to TRBD1. Germline CDR1 is SGHKS and CDR2 is YYEKEE (reference sequence). This CDR3 contains 15 residues. After removal of 0 bases from V and 4 bases from J, the junction contained 5 bases not matched to a gene. The CDR3 sequence is CASSLASGQGYGYTF. The CDR3 nucleotides read TGTGCCAGCAGCTTGGCTTCAGGACAGGGCTATGGCTACACCTTC.

The genes are TRBV6-4 and TRBJ2-3; perhaps TRBD1 as D (6 bases). Trimming took 6 bases from V and 0 from J, leaving 13 bases between them. Germline V gene sequence: CDR1 MRHNA, CDR2 SNTAGT. The CDR3 has 15 amino acids. Here the CDR3 DNA reads TGTGCCAGCAGCCTAACCGGACAGAGCACAGATACGCAGTATTTT. It translates to CASSLTGQSTDTQYF.

This sequence joins TRBV7-3 and TRBJ2-1, with D unresolved. Trimming took off 4 bases at V and 13 bases at J, with 17 bases between the two ends. The germline gives CDR1 SGHTA, CDR2 FQGTGA. The CDR3 length is 13 residues. This CDR3 reads CASSSNPRSPQFF. In DNA form, the CDR3 reads TGTGCCAGCAGCTCCAACCCCCGGAGCCCTCAGTTCTTC.

J is TRBJ2-5 and V is TRBV2, with D maybe TRBD1 (6 bases). V was trimmed by 7 bases and J by 4 bases, leaving 22 bases between them. This CDR3 comprises 16 residues. From germline, CDR1 is SNHLY and CDR2 FYNNEI. CDR3 sequence reads: CASKKEAGGYVETQYF. CDR3 nucleotide sequence: TGTGCCAGCAAAAAAGAAGCTGGGGGCTATGTAGAGACCCAGTACTTC. The complete variable domain, with remaining parts taken from reference TRBV2 and TRBJ2-5, reads EPEVTQTPSHQVTQMGQEVILRCVPISNHLYFYWYRQILGQKVEFLVSFYNNEISEKSEIFDDQFSVERPDGSNFTLKIRSTKLEDSAMYFCASKKEAGGYVETQYFGPGTRLLVL.

The V and J genes are TRBV19 and TRBJ2-1; tentatively, D is TRBD1 (5 bases). V was shortened by 3 bases and J by 11 bases, with 14 bases between the two germline ends. CDR3 length: 13 residues. In germline, CDR1 is LNHDA, CDR2 SQIVND (reference sequence). Written as DNA, the CDR3 is TGTGCCAGTAGTATGGCAGGGTTCTTTAAGCAGTTCTTC. It specifies CASSMAGFFKQFF.

This clone was observed a single time. The J gene is TRBJ2-2, the V gene TRBV7-7, with 8 bases that match TRBD1. This CDR3 is 18 amino acids long. Losses at the gene ends were 2 bases for V and 7 bases for J; bases not matched to a gene: 15. From germline, CDR1 is SSHAT and CDR2 FNYEAQ (reference sequence). The CDR3 DNA follows: TGTGCCAGCAGCTTACTTCCTCCGACAGGGGTTTCCGACGGGGAGCTGTTTTTT. Translated, it gives CASSLLPPTGVSDGELFF.

This clone was seen once. The rearrangement uses TRBV19 and TRBJ2-1; D might be TRBD1 (5 bases). V lost 7 bases and J 3 bases, leaving 16 bases between the germline ends. This CDR3 has 15 residues. CDR1 and CDR2 (germline): LNHDA, SQIVND (reference sequence). This chain's CDR3 is CASIPPQGRYNEQFF. In DNA, the CDR3 is TGTGCCAGTATCCCTCCGCAGGGCCGCTACAATGAGCAGTTCTTC.

This clone came up a few times. The J gene is TRBJ2-7, the V gene TRBV29-1, with D maybe TRBD2 (6 bases). Between the trimmed V and J ends, which lost 7 bases and 6 bases, there was a span of 13 bases. CDR1 and CDR2 from the germline V gene are SQVTM and ANQGSEA. CDR3 length: 11 residues. The CDR3 region is CSGSGGLEQYF. The CDR3 DNA reads as TGCAGCGGAAGTGGGGGACTCGAGCAGTACTTC.

The chain couples TRBV4-1 to TRBJ2-3, with D perhaps TRBD2 (8 bases). Germline V lookup: CDR1 MGHRA, CDR2 YSYEKL. Trimming took 4 bases from V and 6 from J, leaving 23 bases between them. The CDR3 length is 17 residues. The CDR3 is CASSLPGGGPGMDTQYF. Written as DNA, the CDR3 is TGCGCCAGCAGCCTACCGGGAGGGGGCCCAGGCATGGATACGCAGTATTTT.

The V and J genes are TRBV25-1 and TRBJ1-2; TRBD1 matches at 7 bases. Germline V gene sequence: CDR1 MGHDK, CDR2 SYGVNS. Trimming cost V 6 bases and J 4 bases; bases outside gene matches: 8. The CDR3 has 14 residues. The CDR3 bases are TGTGCCAGCAGACCACAGGGGTTGTTCTATGGCTACACCTTC. Its protein is CASRPQGLFYGYTF.

This chain connects TRBV3-1 (or the pseudogene TRBV3-2) to TRBJ2-2, with TRBD2 identical over 7 bases. CDR1 and CDR2 from the germline V gene are LGHDT and YNNKEL (reference sequence). The CDR3 is 18 residues long. The ends lost 3 bases at V and 6 bases at J; junction bases unmatched: 16. CDR3 bases: TGTGCCAGCAGCCAGATTGGGGCTAGCGGATTAAGGCCCGGGGAGCTGTTTTTT. Translating it yields CASSQIGASGLRPGELFF.

The J gene is TRBJ2-3, the V gene TRBV15; 7 positions agree with TRBD2. This CDR3 is built from 15 residues. V gave up 0 bases and J gave up 5 bases; unmatched junction bases: 5. Germline V gives CDR1 LNHNV, CDR2 YYDKDF (reference sequence). CDR3 residues: CATSRDGGRGDTQYF. The CDR3 bases are TGTGCCACCAGCAGAGATGGTGGGAGGGGAGATACGCAGTATTTT.

This chain links TRBV6-1 with TRBJ1-3; no definite D call. The V gene's germline CDR1 is MNHNS and CDR2 SASEGT. The germline V and J ends were trimmed by 1 base and 1 base, with 11 bases remaining between them. This CDR3 is 16 amino acids long. CDR3: CASSEGLSWSGNTIYF. CDR3 DNA: TGTGCCAGCAGTGAAGGGCTGTCGTGGTCTGGAAACACCATATATTTT.

A single count supports this clone. The rearrangement joins TRBV14 to TRBJ2-7, with 10 bases that match TRBD1. V lost 2 bases and J lost 4; bases outside the gene matches: 5. The CDR3 runs 15 residues. From germline, CDR1 is SGHDN and CDR2 FVKESK. The CDR3 DNA sequence: TGTGCCAGCAGCCAACTTCCGGGACAGGGGTACGAGCAGTACTTC. Its protein product is CASSQLPGQGYEQYF.

V and J are TRBV10-3 and TRBJ2-6; possibly TRBD1 for D (6 bases). Trimming cost V 6 bases and J 1 base, with 10 bases left between them. CDR3 length: 15 amino acids. CDR1 is ENHRY, CDR2 SYGVKD, per germline. CDR3 DNA sequence: TGTGCCATCAGGGGCACAGGGTCTGGGGCCAACGTCCTGACTTTC. This codes for CAIRGTGSGANVLTF.

The J gene is TRBJ2-2, the V gene TRBV11-2; 7 nucleotides align to TRBD2. Trimming at V came to 0 bases and at J to 5 bases, leaving 0 bases not matched to a gene. This CDR3 has 14 amino acids. CDR1 is SGHAT and CDR2 is FQNNGV in the germline V gene. The CDR3: CASSLELATGELFF. For the CDR3, the DNA is TGTGCCAGCAGCTTAGAACTAGCGACCGGGGAGCTGTTTTTT.

V and J are TRBV7-2 and TRBJ2-1; D remains ambiguous. This CDR3 has 16 amino acids. The ends were cut back, 0 bases at V and 1 base at J, with 10 bases in the middle. CDR1 SGHTA and CDR2 FQGNSA come from the germline V gene. The CDR3 loop is CASSLASARSYNEQFF. Written as DNA, the CDR3 is TGTGCCAGCAGCTTAGCTTCCGCGCGGTCCTACAATGAGCAGTTCTTC.

The chain recombines TRBV19 with TRBJ1-2; 11 nucleotides align to TRBD1. The CDR3 is 14 residues long. The germline V gene has CDR1 LNHDA and CDR2 SQIVND (reference sequence). Trimming removed 8 bases from V and 2 bases from J; junction bases left unmatched: 4. CDR3 nucleotides: TGTGCCAGTTATGGGGACAGGGGGAACTATGGCTACACCTTC. It codes for CASYGDRGNYGYTF.

The V call is TRBV2, the J call TRBJ2-7, with 7 bases aligning to TRBD2. Germline V gene data show CDR1 as SNHLY and CDR2 as FYNNEI. The CDR3 is made up of 14 amino acids. With V trimmed by 7 bases and J by 3 bases, 9 bases remained unmatched. CDR3 bases: TGTGCCAGCAAGTCAGCGGGAAGGTACTACGAGCAGTACTTC. Translation: CASKSAGRYYEQYF.

This clone has a handful of counts. This CDR3 is CASSDRGNQPQHF. CDR3 DNA sequence: TGTGCCAGCAGTGACAGGGGAAATCAGCCCCAGCATTTT. The chain joins TRBV6-1 to TRBJ1-5; TRBD1 is a possible D gene (6 bases). Trimming removed 3 bases at V and 4 bases at J, with 7 bases between. Germline V gene sequence: CDR1 MNHNS, CDR2 SASEGT. The CDR3 totals 13 residues.

This clone was seen only once. The chain employs TRBV2 and TRBJ2-3; D not resolved. The germline V gene has CDR1 SNHLY and CDR2 FYNNEI. With 4 bases removed from V and 7 bases from J, the gap between germline ends came to 3 bases. The CDR3 runs to 10 residues. DNA of the CDR3: TGTGCCAGCAGTGCTTATACGCAGTATTTT. Translating gives CASSAYTQYF.

The chain recombines TRBV28 with TRBJ2-7, with a weak D call TRBD2 (6 bases). Between the trimmed V and J ends, which lost 3 bases and 6 bases, there was a span of 6 bases. This CDR3 spans 11 amino acids. Germline loops: CDR1 MDHEN, CDR2 SYDVKM. The CDR3 protein is CASSLEGEQYF. In DNA, the CDR3 is TGTGCCAGCAGTTTGGAGGGCGAGCAGTACTTC.

The V gene is TRBV9, the J gene TRBJ2-1, with 8 bases matching TRBD2. The J segment lost 12 bases and the V segment lost 3 bases, leaving 5 bases of the junction unmatched. This CDR3 has 12 residues. Germline V gene sequence: CDR1 SGDLS, CDR2 YYNGEE. CDR3 protein: CASSEGTRGQFF. CDR3 nucleotide sequence: TGTGCCAGCAGCGAAGGGACTAGGGGGCAGTTCTTC.

The chain recombines TRBV10-3 with TRBJ2-1; D remains ambiguous. Between the trimmed V and J ends, which lost 0 bases and 8 bases, there was a span of 5 bases. The CDR3 extends over 12 amino acids. Germline assignment: CDR1 ENHRY and CDR2 SYGVKD. CDR3 region: CAISESIYEQFF. DNA for the CDR3: TGTGCCATCAGTGAGTCTATTTATGAGCAGTTCTTC.

This clone was picked up one time. The V and J genes are TRBV10-1 and TRBJ1-1; D uncertain. V was shortened by 6 bases and J by 1 base, with 9 bases between the two germline ends. Germline CDR1 is WNHNN and CDR2 is SYGVQD (reference sequence). The CDR3 covers 13 residues. The CDR3 DNA reads as TGCGCCAGCAGGAGGCTGCCGAACACTGAAGCTTTCTTT. Translation gives CASRRLPNTEAFF.

The gene calls are TRBV18 and TRBJ2-1; D ambiguous. CDR3 length: 14 residues. The V end was cut by 0 bases, the J end by 7 bases, with 10 bases between. Germline loops: CDR1 KGHSH, CDR2 LQKENI. The CDR3 reads CASSPPSTWNEQFF. For the CDR3, the DNA is TGTGCCAGCTCACCACCCAGTACCTGGAATGAGCAGTTCTTC.

V gene TRBV9 combines with J gene TRBJ2-7; 13 nucleotides align to TRBD2. Unmatched junction bases numbered 5, after V lost 0 bases and J lost 5 bases. This CDR3 is 16 amino acids long. The germline CDR1 and CDR2 sequences are SGDLS and YYNGEE. The CDR3 loop is CASSVAPGLAGNEQYF. CDR3 DNA: TGTGCCAGCAGCGTAGCTCCGGGACTAGCGGGAAACGAGCAGTACTTC. Based on the CDR3 plus reference TRBV9 and TRBJ2-7, the full variable domain is DSGVTQTPKHLITATGQRVTLRCSPRSGDLSVYWYQQSLDQGLQFLIQYYNGEERAKGNILERFSAQQFPDLHSELNLSSLELGDSALYFCASSVAPGLAGNEQYFGPGTRLTVT.